These T cell receptor beta chains were read from a single sample in a study of cytomegalovirus exposure and HLA in healthy donors. Here immunoSEQ multiplex PCR was the method, and the copy in TCRdb shows in-frame clones only, minus some. Of some 180,000 clones in the sample, less than 80% were seen once. Source material: PBMCs. The receptor source for this set is a woman aged 25 to 39 in good health and CMV-seropositive. Each CDR3 is given with its conserved first and last residue. A D gene is named only where the DNA matches it firmly. The size of a clone is reported for some rows only, either as once, few or many, or as a class for expanded clones.

>TRBV5-1|TRBD1|NA|TRBJ2-7
CASSLVAGGFNEQYF
TGCGCCAGCAGCTTGGTGGCAGGGGGCTTCAACGAGCAGTACTTC
>TRBV4-2|NA|NA|TRBJ1-5
CASSRALDLTTPEYSNQPQHF
TGTGCCAGCAGCCGAGCCCTAGATTTGACGACTCCTGAATATAGCAATCAGCCCCAGCATTTT
>TRBV5-5|TRBD2|NA|TRBJ2-3
CASSFDGRNTDTQYF
TGTGCCAGCAGCTTTGACGGGAGGAACACAGATACGCAGTATTTT
>TRBV7-9|TRBD2|few|TRBJ2-7
CASSLVSGGFEEQYF
TGTGCCAGCAGCTTAGTCAGCGGGGGCTTTGAAGAGCAGTACTTC
>TRBV30|NA|NA|TRBJ1-2
CAWSVAFYGYTF
TGTGCCTGGAGTGTAGCCTTCTATGGCTACACCTTC
>TRBV2|TRBD2|NA|TRBJ2-1
CASSPTLAGGGFF
TGTGCCAGCAGTCCAACCCTAGCGGGAGGAGGGTTCTTC
>TRBV7-7|TRBD2|NA|TRBJ2-7
CASSEGPAGVHEQYF
TGTGCCAGCAGCGAAGGTCCGGCGGGGGTCCACGAGCAGTACTTC
>TRBV4-3|TRBD2|NA|TRBJ2-3
CASSQGTSSTDTQYF
TGCGCCAGCAGCCAAGGGACTAGCAGCACAGATACGCAGTATTTT
>TRBV6-1|NA|NA|TRBJ1-6
CASSDRARHQSQGDPLHF
TGTGCCAGCAGTGACAGGGCCCGACACCAGTCACAAGGAGACCCCCTCCACTTT
>TRBV7-2|NA|NA|TRBJ2-7
CASSLPVRQASYEQYF
TGTGCCAGCAGCTTACCCGTTAGACAGGCTTCCTACGAGCAGTACTTC
>TRBV27|TRBD2|NA|TRBJ2-1
CASNFLAGLHLPGVDEQFF
TGTGCCAGCAACTTCCTAGCGGGCCTCCACCTTCCCGGGGTTGATGAGCAGTTCTTC
>TRBV18|TRBD1|NA|TRBJ2-1
CASSKQGAPDNEQFF
TGTGCCAGCTCCAAACAGGGGGCTCCCGACAATGAGCAGTTCTTC
>TRBV19|NA|NA|TRBJ1-1
CASNTPGHDTEAFF
TGTGCCAGTAATACCCCGGGACACGACACTGAAGCTTTCTTT
>TRBV14|NA|NA|TRBJ2-1
CASSQASLQFF
TGTGCCAGCAGCCAAGCTAGCCTGCAGTTCTTC
>TRBV11-3|NA|NA|TRBJ1-4
CASSPGGMEKLFF
TGTGCCAGCAGCCCGGGGGGGATGGAAAAACTGTTTTTT
>TRBV14|TRBD2|NA|TRBJ2-7
CASSRTSGRSSYEQYF
TGTGCCAGCAGCCGGACTAGCGGGAGGAGCTCCTACGAGCAGTACTTC
>TRBV11-2|NA|once|TRBJ2-2
CASSSRGSVSGELFF
TGTGCCAGCAGCTCACGCGGGTCAGTCTCCGGGGAGCTGTTTTTT
>TRBV5-4|NA|NA|TRBJ2-5
CASSPRDTRRETQYF
TGTGCCAGCAGCCCCCGGGACACCCGGCGGGAGACCCAGTACTTC
>TRBV5-5|NA|NA|TRBJ2-3
CASSFFSGGGLGDTQYF
TGTGCCAGCAGCTTTTTTAGTGGGGGGGGCTTGGGAGATACGCAGTATTTT
>TRBV5-4|NA|few|TRBJ1-1
CASRASLRNTEAFF
TGTGCCAGTCGAGCTTCCCTGAGGAACACTGAAGCTTTCTTT
>TRBV29-1|NA|NA|TRBJ1-1
CSVADYRDTEAFF
TGCAGCGTTGCTGATTACAGGGACACTGAAGCTTTCTTT
>TRBV6-6|TRBD1|NA|TRBJ2-1
CASSYFGTGNHEQFF
TGTGCCAGCAGTTATTTCGGGACAGGGAACCATGAGCAGTTCTTC
>TRBV11-3|NA|NA|TRBJ2-7
CASSRAGEGAYEQYF
TGTGCCAGCAGCCGGGCGGGGGAGGGGGCCTACGAGCAGTACTTC
>TRBV7-7|TRBD2|few|TRBJ2-2
CASSAPLAGGKNTGELFF
TGTGCCAGCAGCGCACCCTTAGCGGGGGGCAAGAACACCGGGGAGCTGTTTTTT
>TRBV29-1|TRBD1|NA|TRBJ2-7
CSYDPTGGGYEQYF
TGCAGCTATGATCCGACAGGGGGAGGGTACGAGCAGTACTTC
>TRBV6-6|TRBD2|once|TRBJ2-2
CASSLGLAATVGELFF
TGTGCCAGCAGTCTGGGACTAGCGGCGACGGTCGGGGAGCTGTTTTTT
>TRBV30|NA|NA|TRBJ2-7
CAWSQGIAYEQYF
TGTGCCTGGAGTCAGGGTATCGCCTACGAGCAGTACTTC
>TRBV4-1|TRBD2|few|TRBJ2-4
CASSQDPAGGNKNIQYF
TGCGCCAGCAGCCAAGACCCAGCGGGGGGAAATAAAAACATTCAGTACTTC
>TRBV11-2|TRBD1|NA|TRBJ2-5
CASSLDHRGRQETQYF
TGTGCCAGCAGCTTAGACCACAGGGGGCGGCAAGAGACCCAGTACTTC
>TRBV4-1|NA|NA|TRBJ1-5
CASSQEAMAGRGNQPQHF
TGCGCCAGCAGCCAAGAGGCTATGGCGGGTCGAGGCAATCAGCCCCAGCATTTT
>TRBV2|NA|NA|TRBJ1-1
CASSLAGTRITTEAFF
TGTGCCAGCAGTCTTGCCGGGACACGGATAACCACTGAAGCTTTCTTT
>TRBV6-5|NA|NA|TRBJ2-3
CASSIGLRTDTQYF
TGTGCCAGCAGTATAGGACTCAGAACAGATACGCAGTATTTT
>TRBV18|NA|NA|TRBJ2-5
CASSPTSGQETQYF
TGTGCCAGCTCACCGACGAGCGGCCAAGAGACCCAGTACTTC
>TRBV28|TRBD1|NA|TRBJ1-2
CASSSSGTGSYGYTF
TGTGCCAGCAGTTCCTCCGGGACAGGGTCGTATGGCTACACCTTC
>TRBV2|TRBD1|NA|TRBJ1-5
CASSEKAGGGSNQPQHF
TGTGCCAGCAGTGAAAAGGCAGGGGGCGGGAGCAATCAGCCCCAGCATTTT
>TRBV4-2|NA|NA|TRBJ2-3
CASSPFKRVADTQYF
TGTGCCAGCAGCCCCTTTAAGCGGGTAGCAGATACGCAGTATTTT
>TRBV19|TRBD1|NA|TRBJ1-2
CATSGTGPYGYTF
TGTGCCACCTCCGGGACAGGGCCCTATGGCTACACCTTC
>TRBV6-1|TRBD2|NA|TRBJ2-5
CASIVTSGVETQYF
TGTGCCAGCATCGTGACTAGCGGGGTGGAGACCCAGTACTTC
>TRBV6-5|NA|NA|TRBJ2-7
CASSRAGTPSYEQYF
TGTGCCAGCAGTCGAGCCGGGACACCGAGCTACGAGCAGTACTTC
>TRBV5-1|TRBD1|once|TRBJ2-7
CASSRDRMSYEQYF
TGCGCCAGCAGCAGGGACAGGATGTCCTACGAGCAGTACTTC
>TRBV18|NA|NA|TRBJ1-1
CASSPRQTENTEAFF
TGTGCCAGCTCACCACGGCAGACAGAGAACACTGAAGCTTTCTTT
>TRBV7-6|NA|NA|TRBJ1-1
CASSYSGGNTEAFF
TGTGCCAGCAGCTATTCGGGGGGGAACACTGAAGCTTTCTTT
>TRBV5-8|NA|NA|TRBJ1-4
CACQADTEKLFF
TGTGCCTGCCAGGCGGACACCGAAAAACTGTTTTTT
>TRBV4-3|NA|few|TRBJ2-7
CASSQGLQYEQYF
TGCGCCAGCAGCCAAGGGCTTCAATACGAGCAGTACTTC
>TRBV19|NA|NA|TRBJ1-5
CASSILGGNQPQHF
TGTGCCAGTAGTATCCTGGGAGGGAATCAGCCCCAGCATTTT
>TRBV27|TRBD1|NA|TRBJ1-2
CASKNPTGGKYGYTF
TGTGCCAGCAAAAACCCGACAGGGGGAAAGTATGGCTACACCTTC
>TRBV6-6|TRBD1|few|TRBJ1-4
CASSKTGIGEKLFF
TGTGCCAGCAGTAAGACAGGGATAGGGGAAAAACTGTTTTTT
>TRBV7-9|NA|NA|TRBJ1-2
CASSFRGGYTF
TGTGCCAGCAGCTTTAGGGGCGGCTACACCTTC